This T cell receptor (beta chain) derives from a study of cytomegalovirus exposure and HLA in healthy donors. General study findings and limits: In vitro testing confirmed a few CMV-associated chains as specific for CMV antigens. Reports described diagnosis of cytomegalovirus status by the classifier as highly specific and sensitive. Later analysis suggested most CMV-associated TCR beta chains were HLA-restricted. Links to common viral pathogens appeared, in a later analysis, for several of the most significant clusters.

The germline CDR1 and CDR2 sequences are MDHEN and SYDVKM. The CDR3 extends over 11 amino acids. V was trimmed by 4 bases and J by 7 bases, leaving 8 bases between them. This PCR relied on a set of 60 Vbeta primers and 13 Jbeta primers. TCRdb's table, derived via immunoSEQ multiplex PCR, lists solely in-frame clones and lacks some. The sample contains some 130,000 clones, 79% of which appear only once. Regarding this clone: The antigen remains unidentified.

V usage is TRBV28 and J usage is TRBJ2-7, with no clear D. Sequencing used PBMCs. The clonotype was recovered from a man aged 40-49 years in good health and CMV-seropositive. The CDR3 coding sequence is TGTGCCAGCAGTTGGTTCGGGGAGCAGTACTTC. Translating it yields CASSWFGEQYF.